One sample yielded the 14 T cell receptor beta chains listed below, sequenced in a study of T cell repertoires in cytomegalovirus infection. A single record per CDR3 protein comes from TCRdb applying MiXCR to the reads. The sample has roughly 800,000 distinct CDR3 sequences; 29% are singletons. Their antigen targets remain unknown. This sample comprised cultured CD8+ T cells from PBMCs, obtained from culture after CMV antigen stimulation. All receptors come from a human donor in good health (CMV status not recorded). Some clones in this sample may be carry-over from other donors' samples.

This rearrangement joins TRBV6-6 to TRBJ1-5; D perhaps matches TRBD1 (6 bases). This CDR3 has 14 residues. Deletions cut 2 bases from V and 7 bases from J, with 12 bases between. Germline values: CDR1 MNHNY, CDR2 SVGAGI (reference sequence). The DNA for the CDR3 is TGTGCCAGCAGTTACAACGAGGGGGTCCAGCCCCAGCATTTT. Residues: CASSYNEGVQPQHF.

This chain uses TRBV20-1 with TRBJ2-7; the D is unclear. The V end was cut by 0 bases, the J end by 5 bases, with 14 bases between. CDR3 length: 14 amino acids. The germline CDR1 and CDR2 sequences are DFQATT and SNEGSKA (reference sequence). The CDR3 bases are TGCAGTGCTAGAGAGGAAGGGTGGATCCACGAGCAGTACTTC. This sequence encodes CSAREEGWIHEQYF.

CDR3 sequence: CASSSGHFNSPLHF. The CDR3 DNA sequence: TGTGCCAGCAGCTCGGGACACTTTAATTCACCCCTCCACTTT. V gene TRBV7-6 combines with J gene TRBJ1-6, with TRBD1 as a possible D gene (6 bases). Looked up from germline, CDR1 is SGHVS and CDR2 is FNYEAQ. The CDR3 totals 14 residues. Trimming took off 4 bases at V and 6 bases at J, with 10 bases between the two ends.

This clonotype was seen at least ten times. This chain connects TRBV12-3 or TRBV12-4 to TRBJ1-1; D might be TRBD1 (6 bases). The V end was cut by 4 bases, the J end by 5 bases, with 11 bases between. This CDR3 region has 13 residues. The CDR3 reads CASSSRGRTEAFF. The CDR3 region has the DNA TGTGCCAGCAGTTCTAGGGGGAGAACTGAAGCTTTCTTT.

This chain links TRBV29-1 with TRBJ2-7, with 8 bases identical to TRBD2. From germline, CDR1 is SQVTM and CDR2 ANQGSEA. With V trimmed by 4 bases and J by 2 bases, 7 bases remained unmatched. This CDR3 spans 14 amino acids. DNA for the CDR3: TGCAGCGTTGGGAGCGGGGGTGTTCCCTACGAGCAGTACTTC. Its translation is CSVGSGGVPYEQYF.

This clonotype appeared a few times. This chain links TRBV6-1 with TRBJ2-1, with D perhaps TRBD1 or TRBD2 (5 bases each). Germline CDR1 reads MNHNS; CDR2 reads SASEGT. The CDR3 length is 14 residues. The germline V and J ends were trimmed by 7 bases and 8 bases, with 18 bases remaining between them. The CDR3 bases are TGTGCCAGCACTTCAACCGGGGCCCGACATGAGCAGTTCTTC. Translating it yields CASTSTGARHEQFF.

This clonotype was counted only a few times. At one boundary the junction diverges from the germline segment, which might be a read error. The chain uses TRBV4-3 and TRBJ2-2; perhaps TRBD1 as D (5 bases). This CDR3 region has 16 residues. The germline CDR1 and CDR2 sequences are LGHNA and YSLEER. CDR3 DNA sequence: TGCGCCAGCAGTCAAGGATCTTTCACAGGTGCCGGGGAGCTGTTTTTT. It encodes CASSQGSFTGAGELFF.

In its sample, this clonotype was seen many times. V gene TRBV4-1 combines with J gene TRBJ1-5; D unclear. The CDR3 length is 16 residues. Germline CDR1 and CDR2: MGHRA and YSYEKL. Deletions cut 1 base from V and 2 bases from J, with 12 bases between. In DNA form, the CDR3 reads TGCGCCAGCAGCCAAGGACACCCCTGGGGCAATCAGCCCCAGCATTTT. Translating gives CASSQGHPWGNQPQHF.

This clonotype was observed at least ten times. The rearrangement joins TRBV5-1 to TRBJ2-1, with TRBD2 as a possible D gene (5 bases). Germline V gene data show CDR1 as SGHRS and CDR2 as YFSETQ. Trimming removed 0 bases from V and 8 bases from J, with 15 bases in between. This CDR3 spans 15 amino acids. CDR3 amino acids: CASSLVQFGGDEQFF. The CDR3 DNA is TGCGCCAGCAGCTTGGTGCAGTTTGGAGGTGATGAGCAGTTCTTC.

The V and J genes are TRBV27 and TRBJ2-1; TRBD1 matches at 9 bases. With V trimmed by 7 bases and J by 3 bases, 7 bases remained unmatched. CDR3 length equals 15 residues. The germline gives CDR1 MNHEY, CDR2 SMNVEV (reference sequence). Written as DNA, the CDR3 is TGTGCCAGCAATACAGGGGGCAATTTCTACAATGAGCAGTTCTTC. This codes for CASNTGGNFYNEQFF.

The chain carries TRBV3-1 and TRBJ1-1; D uncertain. With 0 bases removed from V and 1 base from J, the gap between germline ends came to 9 bases. The CDR3 is made up of 15 amino acids. The germline gives CDR1 LGHDT, CDR2 YNNKEL (reference sequence). The DNA of the CDR3 is TGTGCCAGCAGCCAAGATCCCGGGTGGAACACTGAAGCTTTCTTT. Encoded protein: CASSQDPGWNTEAFF. Filled out from reference TRBV3-1 and TRBJ1-1, the complete variable domain reads DTAVSQTPKYLVTQMGNDKSIKCEQNLGHDTMYWYKQDSKKFLKIMFSYNNKELIINETVPNRFSPKSPDKAHLNLHINSLELGDSAVYFCASSQDPGWNTEAFFGQGTRLTVV.

This chain links TRBV7-9 with TRBJ2-2; 14 positions agree with TRBD2. The junction had 1 base not matched to a gene; V was cut back by 4 bases and J by 3 bases. CDR3 length: 16 residues. From germline, CDR1 is SEHNR and CDR2 FQNEAQ (reference sequence). The CDR3 DNA reads TGTGCCAGCAGCTCGGGACTAGCGGGGGACACCGGGGAGCTGTTTTTT. It codes for CASSSGLAGDTGELFF.

CDR3 residues: CASSLVRLAASGANVLTF. Here the CDR3 DNA reads TGCGCCAGCAGCTTGGTGCGACTAGCGGCCTCTGGGGCCAACGTCCTGACTTTC. This sequence joins TRBV5-1 and TRBJ2-6, with TRBD2 matching 9 bases. Germline loops: CDR1 SGHRS, CDR2 YFSETQ. There are 18 residues in the CDR3. Trimming removed 0 bases from V and 0 bases from J; junction bases left unmatched: 4.

The V call is TRBV19, the J call TRBJ2-1, with D hard to call. Per the germline V gene, CDR1 is LNHDA and CDR2 is SQIVND (reference sequence). V was clipped by 3 bases and J by 0 bases, with 6 bases between them. The CDR3 spans 14 residues. The DNA of the CDR3 is TGTGCCAGTAGTATTCCGAGCTCCTACAATGAGCAGTTCTTC. Residues: CASSIPSSYNEQFF.